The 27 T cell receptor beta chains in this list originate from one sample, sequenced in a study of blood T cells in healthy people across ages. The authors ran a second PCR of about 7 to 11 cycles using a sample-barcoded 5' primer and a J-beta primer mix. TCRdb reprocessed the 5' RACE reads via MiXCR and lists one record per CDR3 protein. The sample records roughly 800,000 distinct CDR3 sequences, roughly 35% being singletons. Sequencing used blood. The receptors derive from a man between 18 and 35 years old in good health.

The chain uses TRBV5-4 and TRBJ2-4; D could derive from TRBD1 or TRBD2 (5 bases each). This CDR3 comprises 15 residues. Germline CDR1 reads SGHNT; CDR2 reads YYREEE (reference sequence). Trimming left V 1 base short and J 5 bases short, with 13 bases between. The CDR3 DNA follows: TGTGCCAGCAGCTTGATCGGGGCCGGGGAAAACATTCAGTACTTC. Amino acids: CASSLIGAGENIQYF.

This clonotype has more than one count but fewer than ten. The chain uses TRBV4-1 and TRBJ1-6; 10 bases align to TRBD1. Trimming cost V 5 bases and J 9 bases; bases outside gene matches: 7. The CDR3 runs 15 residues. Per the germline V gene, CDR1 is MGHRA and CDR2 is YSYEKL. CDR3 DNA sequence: TGCGCCAGCAGCATAGAGGGGGACAGGGGTTCACCCCTCCACTTT. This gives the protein CASSIEGDRGSPLHF.

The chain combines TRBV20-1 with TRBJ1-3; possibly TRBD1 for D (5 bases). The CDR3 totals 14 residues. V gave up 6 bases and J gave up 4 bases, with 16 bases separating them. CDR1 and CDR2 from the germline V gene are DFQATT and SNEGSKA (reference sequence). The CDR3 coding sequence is TGCAGTGCCCGCCAGGGATCGGGGGGAAACACCATATATTTT. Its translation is CSARQGSGGNTIYF.

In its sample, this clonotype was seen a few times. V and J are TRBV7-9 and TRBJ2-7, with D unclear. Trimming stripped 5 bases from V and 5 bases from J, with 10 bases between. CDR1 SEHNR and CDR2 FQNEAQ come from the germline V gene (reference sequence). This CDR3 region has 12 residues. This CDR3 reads CASSLIFHEQYF. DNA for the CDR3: TGTGCCAGCAGCCTCATCTTCCACGAGCAGTACTTC.

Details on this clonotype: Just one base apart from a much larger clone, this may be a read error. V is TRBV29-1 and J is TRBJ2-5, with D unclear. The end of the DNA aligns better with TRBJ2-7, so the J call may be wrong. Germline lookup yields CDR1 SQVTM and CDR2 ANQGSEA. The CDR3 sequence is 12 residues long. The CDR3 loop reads CSTASFSGEQYF. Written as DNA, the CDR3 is TGCAGCACCGCGTCCTTTTCAGGCGAGCAGTACTTC.

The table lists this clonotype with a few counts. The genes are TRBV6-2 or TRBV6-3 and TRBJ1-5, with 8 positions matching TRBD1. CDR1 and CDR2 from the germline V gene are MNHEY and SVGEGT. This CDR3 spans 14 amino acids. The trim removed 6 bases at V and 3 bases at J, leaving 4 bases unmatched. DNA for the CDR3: TGTGCCAGCAGACGGGGACAGGACAATCAGCCCCAGCATTTT. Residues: CASRRGQDNQPQHF.

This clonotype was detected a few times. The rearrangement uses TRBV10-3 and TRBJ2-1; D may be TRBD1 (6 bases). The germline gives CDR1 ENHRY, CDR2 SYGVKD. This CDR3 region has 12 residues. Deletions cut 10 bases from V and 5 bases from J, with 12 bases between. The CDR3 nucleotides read TGTGCCACCAAGACAGGTCACAATGAGCAGTTCTTC. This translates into CATKTGHNEQFF.

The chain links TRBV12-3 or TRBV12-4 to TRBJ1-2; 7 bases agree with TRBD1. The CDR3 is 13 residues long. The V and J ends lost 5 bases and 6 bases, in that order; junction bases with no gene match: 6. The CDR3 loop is CASSTTGTDGYTF. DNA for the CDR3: TGTGCCAGCAGTACAACTGGGACAGATGGCTACACCTTC.

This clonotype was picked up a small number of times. The CDR3 coding sequence is TGTGCCAGCAGCCAAGCCGGGACAGGCCTGAACTATGGCTACACCTTC. Translating it yields CASSQAGTGLNYGYTF. The chain has TRBV4-2 and TRBJ1-2; 8 bases map to TRBD1. V gave up 1 base and J gave up 2 bases; unmatched junction bases: 6. CDR1 and CDR2 (germline): LGHNA, YNFKEQ. The length of the CDR3 is 16 residues.

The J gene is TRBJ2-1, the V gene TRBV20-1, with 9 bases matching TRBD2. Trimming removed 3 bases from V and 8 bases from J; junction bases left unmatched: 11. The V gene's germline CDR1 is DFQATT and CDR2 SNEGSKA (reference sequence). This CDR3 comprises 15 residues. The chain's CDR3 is CSASSLAGEWDEQFF. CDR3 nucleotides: TGCAGTGCTAGCTCACTAGCGGGTGAGTGGGATGAGCAGTTCTTC.

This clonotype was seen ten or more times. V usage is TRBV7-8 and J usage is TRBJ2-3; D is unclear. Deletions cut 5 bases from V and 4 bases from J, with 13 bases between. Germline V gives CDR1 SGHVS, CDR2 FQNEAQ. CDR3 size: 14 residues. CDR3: CASSRVRVADTQYF. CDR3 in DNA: TGTGCCAGCAGCCGAGTCCGGGTGGCAGATACGCAGTATTTT.

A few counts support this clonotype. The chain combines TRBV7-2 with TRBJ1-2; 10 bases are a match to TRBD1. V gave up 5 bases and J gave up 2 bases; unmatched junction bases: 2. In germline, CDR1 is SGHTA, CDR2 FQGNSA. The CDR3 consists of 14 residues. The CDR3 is CASSKDRGNYGYTF. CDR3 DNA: TGTGCCAGCAGCAAGGACAGGGGGAACTATGGCTACACCTTC.

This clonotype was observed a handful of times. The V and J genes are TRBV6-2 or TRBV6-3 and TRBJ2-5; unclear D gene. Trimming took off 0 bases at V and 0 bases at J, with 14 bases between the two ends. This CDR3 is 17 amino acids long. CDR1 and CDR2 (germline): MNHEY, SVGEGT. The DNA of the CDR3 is TGTGCCAGCAGTTACTCCCCGACGGAGCGATACCAAGAGACCCAGTACTTC. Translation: CASSYSPTERYQETQYF.

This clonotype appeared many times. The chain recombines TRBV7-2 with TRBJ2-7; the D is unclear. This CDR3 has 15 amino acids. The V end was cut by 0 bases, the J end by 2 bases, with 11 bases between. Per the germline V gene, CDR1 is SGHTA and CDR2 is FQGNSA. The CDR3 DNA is TGTGCCAGCAGCTTAGCGGCGCAGACCACCTACGAGCAGTACTTC. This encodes CASSLAAQTTYEQYF. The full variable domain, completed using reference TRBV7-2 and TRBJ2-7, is GAGVSQSPSNKVTEKGKDVELRCDPISGHTALYWYRQSLGQGLEFLIYFQGNSAPDKSGLPSDRFSAERTGGSVSTLTIQRTQQEDSAVYLCASSLAAQTTYEQYFGPGTRLTVT.

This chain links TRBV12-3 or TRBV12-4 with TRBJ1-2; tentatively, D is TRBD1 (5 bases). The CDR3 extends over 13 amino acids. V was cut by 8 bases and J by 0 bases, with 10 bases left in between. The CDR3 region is CASVSDTNYGYTF. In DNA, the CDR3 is TGTGCCAGCGTGTCGGACACTAACTATGGCTACACCTTC.

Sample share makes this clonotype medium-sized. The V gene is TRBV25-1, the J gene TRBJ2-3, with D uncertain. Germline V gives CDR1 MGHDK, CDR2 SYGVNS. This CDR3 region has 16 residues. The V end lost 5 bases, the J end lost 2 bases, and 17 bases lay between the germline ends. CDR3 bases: TGTGCCAGCAGTTCGAGTAGCCGCCATTTCACAGATACGCAGTATTTT. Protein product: CASSSSSRHFTDTQYF.

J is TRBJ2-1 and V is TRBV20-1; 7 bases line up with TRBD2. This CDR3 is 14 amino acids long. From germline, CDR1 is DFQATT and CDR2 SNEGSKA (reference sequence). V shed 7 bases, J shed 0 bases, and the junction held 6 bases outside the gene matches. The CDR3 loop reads CSVSGTASYNEQFF. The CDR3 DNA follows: TGCAGTGTGAGCGGGACTGCCTCCTACAATGAGCAGTTCTTC.

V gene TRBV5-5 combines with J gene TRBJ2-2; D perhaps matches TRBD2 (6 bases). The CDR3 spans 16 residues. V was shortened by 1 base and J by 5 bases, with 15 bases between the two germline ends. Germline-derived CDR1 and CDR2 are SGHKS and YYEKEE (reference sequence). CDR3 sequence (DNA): TGTGCCAGCAGCTTGATGGGGGGTTGGCCAACCGGGGAGCTGTTTTTT. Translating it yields CASSLMGGWPTGELFF.

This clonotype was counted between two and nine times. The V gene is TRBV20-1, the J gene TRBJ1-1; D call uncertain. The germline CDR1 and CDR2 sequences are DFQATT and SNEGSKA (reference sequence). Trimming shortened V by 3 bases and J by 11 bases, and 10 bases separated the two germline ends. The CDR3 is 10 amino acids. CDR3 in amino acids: CSASVGRAFF. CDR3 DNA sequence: TGCAGTGCTAGTGTGGGTCGGGCTTTCTTT.

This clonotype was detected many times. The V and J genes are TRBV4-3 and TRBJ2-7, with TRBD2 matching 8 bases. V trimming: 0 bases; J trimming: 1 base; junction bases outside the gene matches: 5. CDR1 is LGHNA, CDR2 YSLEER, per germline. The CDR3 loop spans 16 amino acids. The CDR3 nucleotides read TGCGCCAGCAGCCAAGATGTTACTAGCGGTTCCTACGAGCAGTACTTC. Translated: CASSQDVTSGSYEQYF.

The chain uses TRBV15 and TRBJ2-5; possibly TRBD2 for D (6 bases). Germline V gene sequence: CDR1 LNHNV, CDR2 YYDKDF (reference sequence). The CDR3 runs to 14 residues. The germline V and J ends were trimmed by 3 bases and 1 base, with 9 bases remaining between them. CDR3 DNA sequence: TGTGCCACCAGCAGCCGGAGGGTCCAAGAGACCCAGTACTTC. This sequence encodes CATSSRRVQETQYF.

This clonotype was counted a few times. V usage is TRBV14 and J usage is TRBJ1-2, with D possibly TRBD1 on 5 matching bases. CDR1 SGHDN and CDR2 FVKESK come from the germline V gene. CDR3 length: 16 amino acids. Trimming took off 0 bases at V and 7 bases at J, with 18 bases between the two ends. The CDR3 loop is CASSQDTPGRRGGYTF. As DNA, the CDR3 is TGTGCCAGCAGCCAAGATACCCCAGGGCGTCGTGGTGGCTACACCTTC.

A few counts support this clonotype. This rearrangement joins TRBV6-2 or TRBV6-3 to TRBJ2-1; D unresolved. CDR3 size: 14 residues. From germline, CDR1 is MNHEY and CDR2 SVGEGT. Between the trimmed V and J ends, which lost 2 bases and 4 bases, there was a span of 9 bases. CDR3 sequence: CASSYVVEYNEQFF. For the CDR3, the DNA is TGTGCCAGCAGTTACGTAGTAGAATACAATGAGCAGTTCTTC.

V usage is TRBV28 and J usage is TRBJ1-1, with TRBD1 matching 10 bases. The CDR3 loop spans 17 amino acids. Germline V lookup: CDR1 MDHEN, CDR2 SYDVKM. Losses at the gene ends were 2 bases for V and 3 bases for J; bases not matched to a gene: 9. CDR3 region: CASSLGTGTGVYTEAFF. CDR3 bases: TGTGCCAGCAGTTTAGGCACCGGGACAGGGGTTTACACTGAAGCTTTCTTT.

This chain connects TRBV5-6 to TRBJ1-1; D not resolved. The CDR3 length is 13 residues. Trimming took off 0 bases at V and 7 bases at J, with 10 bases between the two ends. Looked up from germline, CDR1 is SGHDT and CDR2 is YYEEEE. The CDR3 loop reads CASSLVGNREAFF. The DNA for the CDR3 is TGTGCCAGCAGCTTGGTAGGAAACCGTGAAGCTTTCTTT.

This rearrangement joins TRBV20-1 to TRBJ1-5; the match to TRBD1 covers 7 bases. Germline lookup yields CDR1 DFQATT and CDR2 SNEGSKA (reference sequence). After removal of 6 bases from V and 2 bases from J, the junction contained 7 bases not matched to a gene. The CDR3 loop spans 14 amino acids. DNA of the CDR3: TGCAGTGCCATTCCCGGGACAGGCAATCAGCCCCAGCATTTT. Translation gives CSAIPGTGNQPQHF.

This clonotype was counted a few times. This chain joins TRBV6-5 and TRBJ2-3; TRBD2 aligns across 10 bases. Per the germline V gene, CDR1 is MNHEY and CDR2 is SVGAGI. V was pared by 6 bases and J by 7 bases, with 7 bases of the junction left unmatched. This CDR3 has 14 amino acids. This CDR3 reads CASRASGGTNTQYF. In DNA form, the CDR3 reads TGTGCCAGCAGGGCTAGCGGGGGCACGAATACGCAGTATTTT.